Presented here are 4 T cell receptor beta chains from one specimen sequenced in a study of T-cell memory formation after mild COVID-19 (dated by TCRdb to the early 2020s). The library was made by 5' RACE. Sequencing instrument: Illumina NovaSeq 6000. TCRdb passed the public sequencing reads through fastp at Q25 and MiXCR, retaining productive beta sequences. Rows merge per CDR3 protein into single entries with the most common DNA and genes. This sample lists around 370,000 distinct CDR3 sequences; around 20% were detected once. 12% of the sample is held by the ten biggest clonotypes. The sample was PBMCs or a T cell subset sorted from them (not recorded which). The receptor source for this set is an adult woman who had mild COVID-19 (a few samples of this study predate the infection). The sample titles of this study are shuffled in the database, so cell type and time point are left out; the donor was told from shared clones.

This clonotype was observed a handful of times. The chain uses TRBV4-1 and TRBJ1-1; no reliable D call. Germline CDR1 and CDR2: MGHRA and YSYEKL. The CDR3 extends over 17 amino acids. Trimming cost V 0 bases and J 0 bases, with 14 bases left between them. The CDR3 sequence is CASSQDVLGGLNTEAFF. CDR3 coding DNA: TGCGCCAGCAGCCAAGATGTTTTGGGAGGGCTGAACACTGAAGCTTTCTTT.

The V call is TRBV4-1, the J call TRBJ2-3; perhaps TRBD1 as D (5 bases). Germline V gene data show CDR1 as MGHRA and CDR2 as YSYEKL. Trimming stripped 4 bases from V and 1 base from J, with 18 bases between. The CDR3 runs 17 residues. CDR3 nucleotides: TGCGCCAGCAGCCGGGGCCATTCATATGGGGGCACAGATACGCAGTATTTT. Translating gives CASSRGHSYGGTDTQYF.

This chain uses TRBV2 with TRBJ2-1; 14 bases match TRBD2. V shed 6 bases, J shed 6 bases, and the junction held 16 bases outside the gene matches. Germline-derived CDR1 and CDR2 are SNHLY and FYNNEI. CDR3 length equals 19 residues. CDR3 loop: CASRKTPPGLAGEGNEQFF. The CDR3 bases are TGTGCCAGCAGGAAGACCCCGCCGGGACTAGCGGGAGAAGGCAATGAGCAGTTCTTC.

The genes are TRBV18 and TRBJ1-1; D gene ambiguous. Germline V CDR1 and CDR2: KGHSH, LQKENI. The CDR3 spans 13 residues. V was trimmed by 3 bases and J by 4 bases, leaving 9 bases between them. The CDR3 DNA reads TGTGCCAGCTCACCTAGGGTTGGCACTGAAGCTTTCTTT. This gives the protein CASSPRVGTEAFF.